The entry below describes one T cell receptor (beta chain). It lacks a known antigen. No quality values exist for individual bases; no much larger clone is one base distant. The record originates from a study of siplizumab effects on memory and regulatory T cells (dated by TCRdb to about 2019). Regarding the complete study: The effect of the anti-CD2 antibody siplizumab on alloreactive T-cell subsets was examined in allogeneic mixed lymphocyte reactions constructed from human PBMCs. The paper's findings and limits, for the study overall: Among mappable alloreactive CD4+ clones, the Treg-derived fraction averaged about 70% with siplizumab versus around 27% in control reactions. Whether proliferating Tregs from siplizumab cultures were suppressive was not functionally confirmed. Sequences below about 10^-5 frequency were poorly captured, so only a minor fraction of alloreactive clones could be mapped to unstimulated subsets. Unstimulated naive T cells appeared more diverse than memory T cells, and naive cells seemed to contribute substantially to the alloresponse. The cumulative frequency of alloreactive sequences that could be traced back to unstimulated CD4+ memory T cells was significantly reduced by siplizumab. For roughly 80-96% of proliferating CD4+ or CD8+ clones, no naive or memory phenotype could be assigned.

The protocol used for the library was the immunoSEQ multiplex PCR assay. The deep sequencing platform assayed roughly 10^5 TCR templates per sample. Genomic DNA extracted from sorted T cells was the material used for TCRbeta CDR3 sequencing. The authors' pipeline ran thus. The R programming language was used for the clonal analysis of the TCRbeta CDR3 data. Comparing unstimulated samples against CFSE-low samples taken after the reaction was how alloreactive CD4+ and CD8+ clones were defined. Regulatory or non-regulatory origin of alloreactive CD4+ clones was assigned by matching sequences to the sorted unstimulated Treg and non-Treg repertoires. TCRdb limited this immuneACCESS table to in-frame rearrangements with V and J called. A share of clones is missing; checked studies link under half to unresolved V genes, and the rest is unexplained. D and trimming were read from the DNA, whereas the V and J calls and clone size are those reported in that table. The sample has 94,000 or so clones on record, around 95% of them singletons. 0.031% of the sample lies in the top ten.

Additional sequencing covered unstimulated subsets from three donor pairs, namely CD8+ effector memory, CD4+ naive, CD8+ TEMRA, CD4+ memory and CD8+ naive. Sorted unstimulated T cells, along with proliferating T cells recovered from mixed lymphocyte reactions, underwent TCRbeta CDR3 sequencing. Fresh whole blood from nine to eleven HLA-typed healthy donors was used to isolate PBMCs. CDR1 and CDR2, per the germline V gene (reference sequence), are LNHDA and SQIVND. From its cysteine to its phenylalanine, the CDR3 spans 12 amino acids. This entry keeps only the CDR3 DNA: 36 bases, framed from base 1. V loses 5 bases of germline sequence and J loses 6 bases, and the interval between the two ends is 9 bases.

The V gene is TRBV19 and the J gene is TRBJ2-3; the D segment could be TRBD1, given 5 matching bases. This receptor was obtained from a human donor in good health. Input material: naive CD4+ T cells sorted from blood. Sample cell subset or site, as interpreted from the label and publication: unstimulated naive T cells. The CDR3 sequence is CASSPGSDTQYF. The DNA sequence reads TGTGCCAGTAGTCCAGGGTCCGATACGCAGTATTTT. The full variable domain, with segments outside the CDR3 supplied by the reference TRBV19 and TRBJ2-3 proteins, appears as DGGITQSPKYLFRKEGQNVTLSCEQNLNHDAMYWYRQDPGQGLRLIYYSQIVNDFQKGDIAEGYSVSREKKESFPLTVTSAQKNPTAFYLCASSPGSDTQYFGPGTRLTVL.